These 22 T cell receptor beta chains were all obtained from the same sample, sequenced in a study of blood T cell repertoires in COVID-19 (dated by TCRdb to 2018 to 2021). Receptor libraries were prepared by the immunoSEQ multiplex PCR assay. Held by TCRdb, this immuneACCESS table contains in-frame sequences only and omits some clones. Under half of the omission traces to an unresolved V gene where checked; the cause of the rest is unknown. The sample table shows around 260,000 clones, and approximately 88% are seen once. About 0.65% of the sample is held by the ten biggest clonotypes. Sequencing input: peripheral blood. These receptors came from a human donor in a cohort sampled during active COVID-19.

This chain joins TRBV6-6 and TRBJ2-7, with D tentatively TRBD2 (6 bases). Germline lookup yields CDR1 MNHNY and CDR2 SVGAGI (reference sequence). The CDR3 is made up of 12 amino acids. Trimming left V 7 bases short and J 4 bases short, with 11 bases between. CDR3 nucleotide sequence: TGTGCCAGCACCGGGGGAATTTACGAGCAGTACTTC. Protein sequence: CASTGGIYEQYF.

This chain uses TRBV6-5 with TRBJ1-3; D not certain. The CDR3 runs 13 residues. Germline CDR1 is MNHEY and CDR2 is SVGAGI. Trimming left V 4 bases short and J 4 bases short, with 8 bases between. The CDR3: CASSSDGGNTIYF. Here the CDR3 DNA reads TGTGCCAGCAGTTCAGACGGGGGAAACACCATATATTTT.

The V call is TRBV7-2, the J call TRBJ1-4; 8 nucleotides align to TRBD1. V trimming: 5 bases; J trimming: 2 bases; junction bases outside the gene matches: 4. This CDR3 is built from 15 residues. CDR1 SGHTA and CDR2 FQGNSA come from the germline V gene. CDR3 protein: CASSDRGPTNEKLFF. For the CDR3, the DNA is TGTGCCAGCAGCGACAGGGGACCTACTAATGAAAAACTGTTTTTT. The whole variable domain, remainder taken from reference TRBV7-2 and TRBJ1-4, is GAGVSQSPSNKVTEKGKDVELRCDPISGHTALYWYRQSLGQGLEFLIYFQGNSAPDKSGLPSDRFSAERTGGSVSTLTIQRTQQEDSAVYLCASSDRGPTNEKLFFGSGTQLSVL.

This clone was found once. J is TRBJ1-6 and V is TRBV28; D perhaps matches TRBD1 (6 bases). This CDR3 contains 13 residues. Trimming took 3 bases from V and 8 from J, leaving 8 bases between them. Germline lookup yields CDR1 MDHEN and CDR2 SYDVKM. This chain's CDR3 is CASSLSGDSPLHF. As DNA, the CDR3 is TGTGCCAGCAGTTTGTCAGGGGATTCACCCCTCCACTTT.

The rearrangement uses TRBV4-3 and TRBJ2-7; the D gene is possibly TRBD2 (6 bases). CDR3 size: 16 residues. V was pared by 0 bases and J by 3 bases, with 15 bases between. Germline V CDR1 and CDR2: LGHNA, YSLEER. In nucleotides, the CDR3 is TGCGCCAGCAGCCAAGAGGTCGGGGCGGGACTCTACGAGCAGTACTTC. Translated, it gives CASSQEVGAGLYEQYF.

V and J are TRBV7-3 and TRBJ2-1; D perhaps matches TRBD2 (5 bases). Germline V gene data show CDR1 as SGHTA and CDR2 as FQGTGA. CDR3 length equals 13 residues. V dropped 5 bases and J dropped 12 bases, with 17 bases sitting between them. The CDR3 nucleotides read TGTGCCAGCAGCCTCCAGACCGCGGGCCGGCAGTTCTTC. Its translation is CASSLQTAGRQFF. The variable domain in full, completed from reference TRBV7-3 and TRBJ2-1, reads GAGVSQTPSNKVTEKGKYVELRCDPISGHTALYWYRQSLGQGPEFLIYFQGTGAADDSGLPNDRFFAVRPEGSVSTLKIQRTERGDSAVYLCASSLQTAGRQFFGPGTRLTVL.

J is TRBJ2-7 and V is TRBV4-3, with TRBD2 identical over 13 bases. CDR3 length equals 16 residues. Germline CDR1 LGHNA, CDR2 YSLEER. The V segment lost 3 bases and the J segment 4 bases; nucleotides outside the gene matches: 6. The CDR3 sequence: CASSQAGTSGIYEQYF. The CDR3 DNA follows: TGCGCCAGCAGCCAGGCCGGGACTAGCGGGATTTACGAGCAGTACTTC.

J is TRBJ2-7 and V is TRBV3-1 (or the pseudogene TRBV3-2); D possibly corresponds to TRBD2 (6 bases). Trimming took 4 bases from V and 5 from J, leaving 18 bases between them. CDR1 LGHDT and CDR2 YNNKEL come from the germline V gene (reference sequence). There are 15 residues in the CDR3. The CDR3 reads CASSLAGGGDNEQYF. The DNA for the CDR3 is TGTGCCAGCAGCCTCGCTGGAGGAGGGGATAACGAGCAGTACTTC.

V gene TRBV7-2 combines with J gene TRBJ2-2; TRBD2 is a possible D gene (6 bases). Between the trimmed V and J ends, which lost 5 bases and 6 bases, there was a span of 25 bases. Germline V CDR1 and CDR2: SGHTA, FQGNSA. The CDR3 totals 18 residues. The CDR3 nucleotides are TGTGCCAGCAGCCCCCGACTCTCTGGCGGGGCGATGGCCGGGGAGCTGTTTTTT. As protein: CASSPRLSGGAMAGELFF.

The V call is TRBV13, the J call TRBJ2-1; TRBD2 might be the D (6 bases). The CDR3 extends over 16 amino acids. Germline V gives CDR1 PRHDT, CDR2 FYEKMQ (reference sequence). The ends were cut back, 5 bases at V and 1 base at J, with 15 bases in the middle. CDR3 DNA sequence: TGTGCCAGCAGCGGTTTCGGGGGAGAGTCCTACAATGAGCAGTTCTTC. Amino acid sequence: CASSGFGGESYNEQFF.

In nucleotides, the CDR3 is TGTGCCAGCAGCTTGGCGGGACAGAACACTGAAGCTTTCTTT. Its protein is CASSLAGQNTEAFF. The V call is TRBV5-5, the J call TRBJ1-1; D is possibly TRBD1 (6 bases). The CDR3 consists of 14 residues. Trimming left V 0 bases short and J 1 base short, with 7 bases between. Looked up from germline, CDR1 is SGHKS and CDR2 is YYEKEE (reference sequence).

V gene TRBV3-1 (or the pseudogene TRBV3-2) combines with J gene TRBJ2-7; possible D gene TRBD1, 7 bases. Germline V gene data show CDR1 as LGHDT and CDR2 as YNNKEL (reference sequence). The CDR3 extends over 17 amino acids. The germline V and J ends were trimmed by 6 bases and 0 bases, with 21 bases remaining between them. CDR3 sequence: CASSQRTGGESSYEQYF. CDR3 bases: TGTGCCAGCAGTCAAAGGACAGGAGGGGAAAGCTCCTACGAGCAGTACTTC.

This chain links TRBV6-5 with TRBJ1-5, with D perhaps TRBD1 (5 bases). This CDR3 is built from 16 residues. The germline gives CDR1 MNHEY, CDR2 SVGAGI. V lost 0 bases and J lost 6, with 15 bases in between. The CDR3 coding sequence is TGTGCCAGCAGTTACTCAGGGGCAGGAGTGGTTCAGCCCCAGCATTTT. Protein product: CASSYSGAGVVQPQHF.

The chain employs TRBV27 and TRBJ2-7; maybe TRBD1 (5 bases). CDR3 length: 13 amino acids. Germline CDR1 is MNHEY and CDR2 is SMNVEV (reference sequence). V lost 5 bases and J lost 3, with 11 bases in between. CDR3 amino acids: CASSPLDSYEQYF. CDR3 bases: TGTGCCAGCAGTCCCCTCGACAGCTACGAGCAGTACTTC.

This chain connects TRBV4-2 to TRBJ2-3; the match to TRBD1 covers 7 bases. Germline V lookup: CDR1 LGHNA, CDR2 YNFKEQ. The CDR3 consists of 15 residues. V shed 0 bases and J 2 bases; nucleotides not matched to a gene: 2. CDR3 amino acids: CASSQEGQYTDTQYF. CDR3 nucleotide sequence: TGTGCCAGCAGCCAAGAGGGACAGTACACAGATACGCAGTATTTT.

The chain joins TRBV21-1 to TRBJ2-7; the DNA was not used to check the table's D call, TRBD1. TRBV21-1 is noted as a pseudogene. This CDR3 is 17 amino acids long. Here the CDR3 reads CASSELPRWDRGPEQYF. The CDR3 bases are TGTGCCAGCAGCGAACTTCCTAGGTGGGACAGGGGGCCCGAGCAGTACTTC.

The chain employs TRBV5-1 and TRBJ2-7, with 11 bases that match TRBD2. CDR1 is SGHRS and CDR2 is YFSETQ in the germline V gene. This CDR3 has 20 residues. After removal of 4 bases from V and 0 bases from J, the junction contained 18 bases not matched to a gene. Here the CDR3 DNA reads TGCGCCAGCAGCACCGTCTTCTCCGGGACTAGCGGTGCAAGCTCCTACGAGCAGTACTTC. It is translated as CASSTVFSGTSGASSYEQYF.

This clone was seen once. This chain joins TRBV15 and TRBJ2-7, with 8 bases matching TRBD1. This CDR3 comprises 15 residues. The germline V gene encodes CDR1 LNHNV and CDR2 YYDKDF (reference sequence). The ends lost 0 bases at V and 0 bases at J; junction bases unmatched: 1. The CDR3 nucleotides read TGTGCCACCAGCAGAGATACAGGGGGCTCCTACGAGCAGTACTTC. Protein sequence: CATSRDTGGSYEQYF.

The gene calls are TRBV6-6 and TRBJ1-2; D ambiguous. Per germline, CDR1 MNHNY and CDR2 SVGAGI (reference sequence). The CDR3 loop spans 13 amino acids. Trimming took 7 bases from V and 5 from J, leaving 14 bases between them. In DNA, the CDR3 is TGTGCCAGCAATGAGGCTATGGAGTATGGCTACACCTTC. It is translated as CASNEAMEYGYTF.

This sequence joins TRBV6-6 and TRBJ2-2; D not resolved. The CDR3 is 16 residues long. Germline V CDR1 and CDR2: MNHNY, SVGAGI (reference sequence). Trimming pared 6 bases from V and 4 bases from J, leaving 18 bases between. The CDR3 here is CASSQDLIVGTGELFF. The CDR3 region has the DNA TGTGCCAGCAGCCAGGATCTGATAGTAGGCACCGGGGAGCTGTTTTTT.

The genes are TRBV19 and TRBJ2-7; D may be TRBD2 (5 bases). V was cut by 3 bases and J by 4 bases, with 10 bases left in between. CDR1 and CDR2 from the germline V gene are LNHDA and SQIVND (reference sequence). The CDR3 consists of 13 residues. CDR3 residues: CASSIDREYEQYF. Here the CDR3 DNA reads TGTGCCAGTAGTATCGATCGGGAATACGAGCAGTACTTC.

This chain uses TRBV6-6 with TRBJ2-7, with 7 bases aligning to TRBD2. The J segment lost 6 bases and the V segment lost 5 bases, leaving 10 bases of the junction unmatched. Germline-derived CDR1 and CDR2 are MNHNY and SVGAGI (reference sequence). This CDR3 region has 14 residues. CDR3 DNA sequence: TGTGCCAGCAGTATCCCCGGACTAGAGCGCGAGCAGTACTTC. This gives the protein CASSIPGLEREQYF.